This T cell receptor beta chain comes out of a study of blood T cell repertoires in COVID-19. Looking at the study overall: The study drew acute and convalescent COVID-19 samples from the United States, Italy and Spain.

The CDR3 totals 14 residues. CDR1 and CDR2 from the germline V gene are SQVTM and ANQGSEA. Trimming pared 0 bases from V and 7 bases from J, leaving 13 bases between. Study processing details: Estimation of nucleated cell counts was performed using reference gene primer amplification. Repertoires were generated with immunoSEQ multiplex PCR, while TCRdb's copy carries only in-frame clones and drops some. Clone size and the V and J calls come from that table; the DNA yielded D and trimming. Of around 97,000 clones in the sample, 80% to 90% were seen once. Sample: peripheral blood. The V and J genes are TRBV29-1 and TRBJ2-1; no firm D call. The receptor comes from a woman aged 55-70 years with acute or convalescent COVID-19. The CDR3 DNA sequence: TGCAGCGTTGAAGATCCCAAAGGAGTGAATGAGCAGTTCTTC. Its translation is CSVEDPKGVNEQFF.